This T cell receptor beta chain is from a study of blood T cell repertoires in COVID-19. Study information: Collection of acute and convalescent COVID-19 samples took place in the United States, Italy and Spain. T cells, B-cell-depleted T cells, or PBMCs provided the cDNA or gDNA that served as material.

In the authors' workflow: Estimates of nucleated cell counts were drawn from the amplification of reference gene primers. Some clones are missing from TCRdb's copy, which holds only in-frame ones; the method was immunoSEQ multiplex PCR. V, J and clone size derive from that table, while D and trimming were established from the DNA sequence. The profile shows about 210,000 clones, 82% of them singletons. V was clipped by 3 bases and J by 7 bases, with 13 bases between them. There are 13 residues in the CDR3. CDR1 LNHDA and CDR2 SQIVND come from the germline V gene (reference sequence). This receptor was obtained from a woman between 35 and 50 years old with acute or convalescent COVID-19. The sequencing sample was made of peripheral blood. This rearrangement joins TRBV19 to TRBJ2-7, with a weak D call TRBD1 (5 bases). The CDR3 DNA is TGTGCCAGTAGTATTAGCACAACAGGAGAGCAGTACTTC. As protein: CASSISTTGEQYF. Full variable domain (remainder filled in from reference TRBV19 and TRBJ2-7): DGGITQSPKYLFRKEGQNVTLSCEQNLNHDAMYWYRQDPGQGLRLIYYSQIVNDFQKGDIAEGYSVSREKKESFPLTVTSAQKNPTAFYLCASSISTTGEQYFGPGTRLTVT.